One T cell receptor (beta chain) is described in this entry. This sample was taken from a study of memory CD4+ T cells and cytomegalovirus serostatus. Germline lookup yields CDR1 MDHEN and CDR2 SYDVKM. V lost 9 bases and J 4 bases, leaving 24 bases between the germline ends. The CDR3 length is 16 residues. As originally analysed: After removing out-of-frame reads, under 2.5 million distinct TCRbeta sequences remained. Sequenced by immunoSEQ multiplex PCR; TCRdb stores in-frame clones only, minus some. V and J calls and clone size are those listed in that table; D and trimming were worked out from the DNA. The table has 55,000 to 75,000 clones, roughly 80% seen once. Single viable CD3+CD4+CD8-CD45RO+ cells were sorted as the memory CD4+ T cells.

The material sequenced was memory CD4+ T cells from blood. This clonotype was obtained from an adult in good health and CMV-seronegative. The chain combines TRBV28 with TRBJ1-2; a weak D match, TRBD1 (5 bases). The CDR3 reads CASPGPSGFWSYGYTF. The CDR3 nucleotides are TGTGCCAGTCCCGGGCCCTCAGGGTTTTGGTCCTATGGCTACACCTTC.